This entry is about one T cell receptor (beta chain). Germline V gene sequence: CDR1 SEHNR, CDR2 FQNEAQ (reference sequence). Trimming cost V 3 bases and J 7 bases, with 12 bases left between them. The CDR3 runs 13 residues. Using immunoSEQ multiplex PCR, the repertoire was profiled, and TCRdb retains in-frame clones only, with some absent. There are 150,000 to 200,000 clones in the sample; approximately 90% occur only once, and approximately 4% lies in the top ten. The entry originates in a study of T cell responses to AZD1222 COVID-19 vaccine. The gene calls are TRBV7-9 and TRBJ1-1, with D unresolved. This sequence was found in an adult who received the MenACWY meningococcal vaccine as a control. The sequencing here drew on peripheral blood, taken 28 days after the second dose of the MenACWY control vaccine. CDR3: CASSFGSQDEAFF. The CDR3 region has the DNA TGTGCCAGCAGCTTTGGCAGCCAAGATGAAGCTTTCTTT.